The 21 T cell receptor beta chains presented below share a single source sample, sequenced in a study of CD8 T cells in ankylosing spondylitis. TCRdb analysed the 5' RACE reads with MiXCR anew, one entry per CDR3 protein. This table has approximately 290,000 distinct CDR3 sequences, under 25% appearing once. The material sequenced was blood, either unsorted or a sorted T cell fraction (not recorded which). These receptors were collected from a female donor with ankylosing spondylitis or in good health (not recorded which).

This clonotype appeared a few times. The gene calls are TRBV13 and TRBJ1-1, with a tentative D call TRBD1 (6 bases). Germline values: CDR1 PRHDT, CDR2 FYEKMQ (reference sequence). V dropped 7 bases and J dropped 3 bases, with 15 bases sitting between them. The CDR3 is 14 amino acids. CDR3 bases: TGTGCCAGCAACCGAAGGAGGGGGTACACTGAAGCTTTCTTT. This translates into CASNRRRGYTEAFF.

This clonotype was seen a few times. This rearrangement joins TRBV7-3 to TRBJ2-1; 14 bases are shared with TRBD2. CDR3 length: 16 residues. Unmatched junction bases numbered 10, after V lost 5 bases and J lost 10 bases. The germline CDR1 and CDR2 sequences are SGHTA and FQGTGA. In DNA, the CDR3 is TGTGCCAGCAGCCCCAGAGGACTAGCGGGAGGAAGAGAGCAGTTCTTC. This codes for CASSPRGLAGGREQFF.

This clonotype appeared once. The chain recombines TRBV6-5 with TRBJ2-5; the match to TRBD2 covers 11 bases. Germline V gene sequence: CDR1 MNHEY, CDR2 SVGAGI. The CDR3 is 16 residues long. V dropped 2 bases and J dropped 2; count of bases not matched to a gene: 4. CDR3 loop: CASSYTASGRQETQYF. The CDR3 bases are TGTGCCAGCAGTTACACGGCTAGCGGGAGGCAAGAGACCCAGTACTTC.

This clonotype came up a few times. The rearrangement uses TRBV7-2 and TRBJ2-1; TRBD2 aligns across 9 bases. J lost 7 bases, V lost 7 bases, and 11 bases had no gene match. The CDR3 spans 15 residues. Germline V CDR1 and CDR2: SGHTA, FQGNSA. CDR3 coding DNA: TGTGCCAGCACCTCTGGCGGGAGGGCCAAGAATGAGCAGTTCTTC. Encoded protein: CASTSGGRAKNEQFF.

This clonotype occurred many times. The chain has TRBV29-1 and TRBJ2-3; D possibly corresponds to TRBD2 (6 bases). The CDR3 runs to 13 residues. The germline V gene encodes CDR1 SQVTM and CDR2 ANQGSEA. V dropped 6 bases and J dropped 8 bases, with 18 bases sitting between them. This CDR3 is CSVARDSAPTQYF. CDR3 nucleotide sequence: TGCAGCGTAGCCCGGGACTCGGCGCCTACGCAGTATTTT.

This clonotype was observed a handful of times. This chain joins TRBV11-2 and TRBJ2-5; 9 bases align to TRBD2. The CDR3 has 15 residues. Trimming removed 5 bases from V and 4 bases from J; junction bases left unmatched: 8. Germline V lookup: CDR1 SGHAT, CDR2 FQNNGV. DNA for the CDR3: TGTGCCAGCAGCCCTAGGGTAGCGGGAGTAGAGACCCAGTACTTC. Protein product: CASSPRVAGVETQYF.

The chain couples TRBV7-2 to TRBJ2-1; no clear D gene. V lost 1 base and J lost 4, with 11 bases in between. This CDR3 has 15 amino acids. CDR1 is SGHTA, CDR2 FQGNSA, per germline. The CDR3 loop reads CASSLGAGEYNEQFF. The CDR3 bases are TGTGCCAGCAGCTTAGGGGCAGGCGAATACAATGAGCAGTTCTTC.

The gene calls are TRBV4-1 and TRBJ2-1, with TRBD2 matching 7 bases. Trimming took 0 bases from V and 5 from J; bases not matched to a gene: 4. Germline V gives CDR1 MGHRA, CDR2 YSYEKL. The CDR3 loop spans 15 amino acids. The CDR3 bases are TGCGCCAGCAGCCAAGAGGAGGGACTAAACAATGAGCAGTTCTTC. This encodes CASSQEEGLNNEQFF.

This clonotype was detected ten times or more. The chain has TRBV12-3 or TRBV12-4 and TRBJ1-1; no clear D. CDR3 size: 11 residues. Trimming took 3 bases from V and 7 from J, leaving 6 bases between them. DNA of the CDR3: TGTGCCAGCAGTTTTCTGGGTGAAGCTTTCTTT. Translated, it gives CASSFLGEAFF.

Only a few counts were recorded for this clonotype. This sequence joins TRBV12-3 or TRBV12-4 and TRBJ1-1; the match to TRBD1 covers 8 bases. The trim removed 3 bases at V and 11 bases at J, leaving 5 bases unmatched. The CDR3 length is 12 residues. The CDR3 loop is CASSLTGAGAFF. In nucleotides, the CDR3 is TGTGCCAGCAGTTTGACAGGGGCCGGGGCTTTCTTT.

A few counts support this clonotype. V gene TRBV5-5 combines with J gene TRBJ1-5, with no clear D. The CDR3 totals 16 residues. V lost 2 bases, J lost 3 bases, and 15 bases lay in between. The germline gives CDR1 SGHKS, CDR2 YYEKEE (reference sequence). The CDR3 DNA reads TGTGCCAGCAGCTTCAGCCGCGCCGGATTCAATCAGCCCCAGCATTTT. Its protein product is CASSFSRAGFNQPQHF.

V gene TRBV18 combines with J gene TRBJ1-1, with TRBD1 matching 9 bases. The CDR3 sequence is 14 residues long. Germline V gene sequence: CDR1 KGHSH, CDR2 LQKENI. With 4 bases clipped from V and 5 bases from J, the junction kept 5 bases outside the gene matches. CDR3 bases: TGTGCCAGCTCACTACAGGGGGCGGAAACTGAAGCTTTCTTT. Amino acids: CASSLQGAETEAFF.

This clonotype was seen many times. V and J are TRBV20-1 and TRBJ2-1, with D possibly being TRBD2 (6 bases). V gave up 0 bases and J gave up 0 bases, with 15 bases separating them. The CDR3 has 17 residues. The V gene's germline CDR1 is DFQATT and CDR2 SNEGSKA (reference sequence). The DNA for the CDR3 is TGCAGTGCTAGAGATCCTCGAGGAGGGAGCTCCTACAATGAGCAGTTCTTC. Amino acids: CSARDPRGGSSYNEQFF.

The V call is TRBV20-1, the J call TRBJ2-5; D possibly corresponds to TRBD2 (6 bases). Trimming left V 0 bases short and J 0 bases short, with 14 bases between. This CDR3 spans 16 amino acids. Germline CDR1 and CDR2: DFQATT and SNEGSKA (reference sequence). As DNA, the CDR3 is TGCAGTGCTAGAGATGGGCTAGCGCCCAACCAAGAGACCCAGTACTTC. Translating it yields CSARDGLAPNQETQYF.

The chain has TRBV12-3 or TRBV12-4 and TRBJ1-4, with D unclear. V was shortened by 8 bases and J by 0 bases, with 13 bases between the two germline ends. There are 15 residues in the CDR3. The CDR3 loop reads CASLRSLATNEKLFF. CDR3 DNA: TGTGCCAGCCTAAGAAGTCTAGCAACTAATGAAAAACTGTTTTTT.

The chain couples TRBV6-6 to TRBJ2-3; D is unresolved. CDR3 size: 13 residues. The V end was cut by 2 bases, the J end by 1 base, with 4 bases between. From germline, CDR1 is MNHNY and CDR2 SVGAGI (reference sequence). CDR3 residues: CASSYQRTDTQYF. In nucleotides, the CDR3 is TGTGCCAGCAGTTACCAGCGCACAGATACGCAGTATTTT.

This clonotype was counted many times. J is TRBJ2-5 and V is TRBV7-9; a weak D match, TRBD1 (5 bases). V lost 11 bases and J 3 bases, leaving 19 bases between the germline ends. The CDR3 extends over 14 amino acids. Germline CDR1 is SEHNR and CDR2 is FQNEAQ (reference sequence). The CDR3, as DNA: TGTGCCCCCCCCAGTGGGGCTACCAAAGAGACCCAGTACTTC. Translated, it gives CAPPSGATKETQYF.

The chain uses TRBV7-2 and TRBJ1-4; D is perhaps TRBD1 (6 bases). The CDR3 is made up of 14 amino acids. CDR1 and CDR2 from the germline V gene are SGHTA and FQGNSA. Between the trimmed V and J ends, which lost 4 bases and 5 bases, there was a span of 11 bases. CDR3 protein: CASSSDRSNEKLFF. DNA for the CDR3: TGTGCCAGCAGCTCGGACAGATCGAATGAAAAACTGTTTTTT.

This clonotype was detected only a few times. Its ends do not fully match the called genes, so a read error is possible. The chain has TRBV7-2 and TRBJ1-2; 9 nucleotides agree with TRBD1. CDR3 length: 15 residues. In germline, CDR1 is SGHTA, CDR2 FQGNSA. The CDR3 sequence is CASSVAGTGIYGYTF. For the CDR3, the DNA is TGTGCCAGCAGCGTAGCCGGGACAGGGATCTATGGCTACACCTTC.

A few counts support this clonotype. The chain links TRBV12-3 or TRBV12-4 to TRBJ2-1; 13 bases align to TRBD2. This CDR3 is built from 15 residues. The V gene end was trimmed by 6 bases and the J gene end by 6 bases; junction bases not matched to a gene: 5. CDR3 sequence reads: CASSFTSGRVNEQFF. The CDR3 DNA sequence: TGTGCCAGCAGCTTTACTAGCGGGAGGGTCAATGAGCAGTTCTTC.

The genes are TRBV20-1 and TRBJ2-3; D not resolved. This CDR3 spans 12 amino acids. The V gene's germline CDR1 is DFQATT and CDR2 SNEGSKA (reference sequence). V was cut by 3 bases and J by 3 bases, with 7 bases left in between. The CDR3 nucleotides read TGCAGTGCTAGCTCGGTGACAGATACGCAGTATTTT. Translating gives CSASSVTDTQYF.